Listed here are 30 T cell receptor beta chains from one sample, sequenced in a study of blood T cell repertoires in COVID-19. The table came from immunoSEQ multiplex PCR; TCRdb's copy has only in-frame clones and leaves some out. Of 91,000 or so clones detected, 75% to 95% appear once; the ten largest clones hold roughly 3.9%. Sequenced input: peripheral blood. The source is a woman in her forties or fifties in a cohort sampled during active COVID-19.

The V call is TRBV5-1, the J call TRBJ2-5; 13 positions match TRBD2. This CDR3 has 14 amino acids. CDR1 and CDR2 (germline): SGHRS, YFSETQ. With V trimmed by 7 bases and J by 3 bases, 3 bases remained unmatched. The CDR3 loop is CASFGTSGKETQYF. CDR3 DNA: TGCGCCAGCTTTGGGACTAGCGGGAAAGAGACCCAGTACTTC.

DNA for the CDR3: TGTGCCAGCAGTTACAGAGGGACAGGGGGGAACTATGGCTACACCTTC. Translated, it gives CASSYRGTGGNYGYTF. The chain employs TRBV6-6 and TRBJ1-2, with 11 bases fitting TRBD1. CDR1 is MNHNY, CDR2 SVGAGI, per germline (reference sequence). With 2 bases clipped from V and 2 bases from J, the junction kept 4 bases outside the gene matches. This CDR3 spans 16 amino acids.

This chain connects TRBV6-5 to TRBJ1-2; D call uncertain. Germline V CDR1 and CDR2: MNHEY, SVGAGI. CDR3 length equals 13 residues. V lost 7 bases, J lost 4 bases, and 13 bases lay in between. The CDR3 loop reads CASTNAGFYGYTF. The CDR3 DNA sequence: TGTGCCAGCACCAACGCTGGCTTCTATGGCTACACCTTC.

The genes are TRBV27 and TRBJ1-2; no definite D call. This CDR3 is built from 13 residues. V lost 6 bases and J lost 2, with 10 bases in between. Germline V gene data show CDR1 as MNHEY and CDR2 as SMNVEV (reference sequence). CDR3 nucleotide sequence: TGTGCCAGCAGGTTCGCCGCGAACTATGGCTACACCTTC. Encoded protein: CASRFAANYGYTF.

The chain has TRBV6-5 and TRBJ1-2; 10 bases line up with TRBD1. Germline V gene data show CDR1 as MNHEY and CDR2 as SVGAGI. This CDR3 comprises 14 residues. V trimming: 8 bases; J trimming: 8 bases; junction bases outside the gene matches: 11. The CDR3 DNA is TGTGCCAGCGGCGACAGGGGGCTTGCGGGCGGCTACACCTTC. Translating gives CASGDRGLAGGYTF.

V is TRBV21-1 and J is TRBJ2-4; the table names TRBD2, a call not compared with the DNA. TRBV21-1 is a pseudogene. This CDR3 spans 17 amino acids. CDR3 residues: CASSKGSGGASKNIQYF. DNA of the CDR3: TGTGCCAGCAGCAAAGGGAGCGGGGGGGCCTCCAAAAACATTCAGTACTTC.

The chain joins TRBV5-1 to TRBJ2-7; the match to TRBD1 covers 10 bases. CDR3 length equals 17 residues. Looked up from germline, CDR1 is SGHRS and CDR2 is YFSETQ. V shed 2 bases, J shed 2 bases, and the junction held 10 bases outside the gene matches. In DNA, the CDR3 is TGCGCCAGCAGCTTACTACCGGGACAGGGGCGGACCTACGAGCAGTACTTC. It translates to CASSLLPGQGRTYEQYF.

The chain links TRBV29-1 to TRBJ2-3; D is uncertain. CDR3 length: 12 residues. The V end was cut by 8 bases, the J end by 5 bases, with 14 bases between. Germline V lookup: CDR1 SQVTM, CDR2 ANQGSEA. CDR3 DNA: TGCAGCTACAATGGTCAAGTAGATACGCAGTATTTT. Translation: CSYNGQVDTQYF.

The V and J genes are TRBV5-1 and TRBJ2-3; 11 nucleotides match TRBD2. V dropped 8 bases and J dropped 2; count of bases not matched to a gene: 4. The CDR3 spans 14 residues. CDR1 and CDR2 from the germline V gene are SGHRS and YFSETQ. Here the CDR3 DNA reads TGCGCCAGTAGTAGCGGGAGGGACACAGATACGCAGTATTTT. It specifies CASSSGRDTDTQYF.

This chain connects TRBV6-5 to TRBJ2-3, with TRBD1 identical over 9 bases. Germline values: CDR1 MNHEY, CDR2 SVGAGI. J gave up 2 bases and V 8 bases, and 5 bases lay outside the gene matches. This CDR3 is 14 amino acids long. As DNA, the CDR3 is TGTGCCAGCCGGGGGACAGGGAACACAGATACGCAGTATTTT. It yields the protein CASRGTGNTDTQYF.

This chain connects TRBV7-2 to TRBJ2-7, with a weak D call TRBD1 (6 bases). Between the trimmed V and J ends, which lost 4 bases and 4 bases, there was a span of 8 bases. The germline V gene has CDR1 SGHTA and CDR2 FQGNSA. The CDR3 has 12 residues. This chain's CDR3 is CASSSQGYEQYF. In DNA form, the CDR3 reads TGTGCCAGCAGCTCTCAGGGGTACGAGCAGTACTTC.

J is TRBJ2-5 and V is TRBV18; 11 bases are a match to TRBD2. The CDR3 spans 16 residues. Germline assignment: CDR1 KGHSH and CDR2 LQKENI. Germline trimming cut 4 bases from V and 4 bases from J; bases unmatched to any gene: 8. The CDR3 sequence is CASSLERLAGIETQYF. CDR3 in DNA: TGTGCCAGCTCACTGGAGAGACTAGCGGGAATAGAGACCCAGTACTTC.

The rearrangement joins TRBV19 to TRBJ1-1, with D perhaps TRBD1 (5 bases). This CDR3 contains 12 residues. Germline CDR1 LNHDA, CDR2 SQIVND (reference sequence). V lost 3 bases, J lost 8 bases, and 10 bases lay in between. The CDR3 sequence: CASSIGRGEAFF. CDR3 DNA sequence: TGTGCCAGTAGTATTGGGCGGGGGGAAGCTTTCTTT.

V usage is TRBV6-5 and J usage is TRBJ1-1, with unresolved D. Germline values: CDR1 MNHEY, CDR2 SVGAGI. Trimming removed 0 bases from V and 8 bases from J, with 7 bases in between. The CDR3 is 12 residues long. CDR3 region: CASSYSREEAFF. CDR3 coding DNA: TGTGCCAGCAGTTACTCCCGGGAGGAAGCTTTCTTT.

The chain couples TRBV4-1 to TRBJ2-5; tentative D call: TRBD1 (5 bases). Germline CDR1 reads MGHRA; CDR2 reads YSYEKL. The CDR3 has 15 residues. Trimming removed 1 base from V and 5 bases from J, with 14 bases in between. As DNA, the CDR3 is TGCGCCAGCAGCCAAGTTAGGTCAGGGATGGAGACCCAGTACTTC. Its translation: CASSQVRSGMETQYF.

Here the CDR3 DNA reads TGCGCCAGCAGCTGGGGGGGACAGGCGGGTAACGAGCAGTACTTC. Translated: CASSWGGQAGNEQYF. This rearrangement joins TRBV5-1 to TRBJ2-7; possible D gene TRBD1, 8 bases. Looked up from germline, CDR1 is SGHRS and CDR2 is YFSETQ. The V and J ends lost 3 bases and 5 bases respectively, with 18 bases between them. The CDR3 runs 15 residues.

The V call is TRBV10-3, the J call TRBJ1-1; 9 bases match TRBD1. From germline, CDR1 is ENHRY and CDR2 SYGVKD. The V segment lost 4 bases and the J segment 3 bases; nucleotides outside the gene matches: 6. The CDR3 runs 15 residues. The CDR3 sequence is CAISGGTGRDTEAFF. CDR3 DNA: TGTGCCATCAGTGGCGGGACAGGGCGCGACACTGAAGCTTTCTTT.

The CDR3 here is CASRRQGGNTEAFF. The CDR3 DNA follows: TGTGCCAGCAGGCGACAGGGCGGGAACACTGAAGCTTTCTTT. The rearrangement uses TRBV2 and TRBJ1-1, with 7 bases lining up with TRBD1. This CDR3 region has 14 residues. Germline trimming cut 6 bases from V and 1 base from J; bases unmatched to any gene: 5. Germline V CDR1 and CDR2: SNHLY, FYNNEI.

The chain has TRBV2 and TRBJ1-1, with no clear D. The germline CDR1 and CDR2 sequences are SNHLY and FYNNEI. This CDR3 contains 15 residues. Between the trimmed V and J ends, which lost 6 bases and 0 bases, there was a span of 14 bases. The CDR3, as DNA: TGTGCCAGCAGATCGGACCGAGGGATGAACACTGAAGCTTTCTTT. Translation gives CASRSDRGMNTEAFF.

This chain uses TRBV5-4 with TRBJ2-1, with D perhaps matching TRBD1 (6 bases). The length of the CDR3 is 13 residues. Germline CDR1 reads SGHNT; CDR2 reads YYREEE (reference sequence). With 4 bases removed from V and 8 bases from J, the gap between germline ends came to 13 bases. DNA of the CDR3: TGTGCCAGCAGCGGACCAGGGGCGGATGAGCAGTTCTTC. As protein: CASSGPGADEQFF.

The chain uses TRBV5-6 and TRBJ2-7; 8 nucleotides align to TRBD2. The germline V gene encodes CDR1 SGHDT and CDR2 YYEEEE. The CDR3 is made up of 16 amino acids. J lost 1 base, V lost 4 bases, and 10 bases had no gene match. CDR3 sequence (DNA): TGTGCCAGCAGCCGTCTTGGGATAGCGGGGTCCTACGAGCAGTACTTC. Protein sequence: CASSRLGIAGSYEQYF.

This rearrangement joins TRBV6-5 to TRBJ2-1; no firm D call. CDR3 size: 15 residues. Trimming cost V 6 bases and J 4 bases, with 16 bases left between them. The germline CDR1 and CDR2 sequences are MNHEY and SVGAGI. The CDR3 spells CASRDKNQLYNEQFF. The CDR3 DNA follows: TGTGCCAGCAGAGACAAGAATCAGCTTTACAATGAGCAGTTCTTC.

CDR3 region: CASRPIGQAHGYTF. The CDR3, as DNA: TGTGCCAGCAGGCCGATAGGACAGGCCCATGGCTACACCTTC. The rearrangement links TRBV3-1 (or the pseudogene TRBV3-2) to TRBJ1-2, with 7 bases lining up with TRBD1. CDR1 is LGHDT, CDR2 YNNKEL, per germline (reference sequence). This CDR3 region has 14 residues. With V trimmed by 6 bases and J by 6 bases, 10 bases remained unmatched.

The CDR3 nucleotides are TGTGCCAGCAGCCCCAGGGGGCGGGGGGGTTCAGATACGCAGTATTTT. This codes for CASSPRGRGGSDTQYF. The genes are TRBV3-1 (or the pseudogene TRBV3-2) and TRBJ2-3; the D gene is possibly TRBD2 (9 bases). This CDR3 comprises 16 residues. The germline gives CDR1 LGHDT, CDR2 YNNKEL (reference sequence). V lost 4 bases and J 4 bases, leaving 18 bases between the germline ends.

This chain joins TRBV9 and TRBJ2-4; TRBD2 is a possible D gene (6 bases). V was shortened by 2 bases and J by 0 bases, with 9 bases between the two germline ends. In germline, CDR1 is SGDLS, CDR2 YYNGEE. This CDR3 has 15 residues. In DNA form, the CDR3 reads TGTGCCAGCAGCGTCGCGGGGACAGCCAAAAACATTCAGTACTTC. Translated, it gives CASSVAGTAKNIQYF.

V usage is TRBV5-4 and J usage is TRBJ2-3; perhaps TRBD1 as D (6 bases). CDR1 SGHNT and CDR2 YYREEE come from the germline V gene (reference sequence). CDR3 length equals 17 residues. V was cut by 4 bases and J by 6 bases, with 24 bases left in between. In nucleotides, the CDR3 is TGTGCCAGCAGCCCCCGGGACCGAGGCCCGAGGGGGGATACGCAGTATTTT. Residues: CASSPRDRGPRGDTQYF.

The CDR3 is CASSLEGVRGDYGYTF. Written as DNA, the CDR3 is TGTGCCAGCAGCTTGGAAGGGGTCCGGGGGGACTATGGCTACACCTTC. The chain couples TRBV5-4 to TRBJ1-2; D perhaps matches TRBD1 (5 bases). The germline V gene has CDR1 SGHNT and CDR2 YYREEE (reference sequence). This CDR3 spans 16 amino acids. V was cut by 0 bases and J by 3 bases, with 15 bases left in between.

The gene calls are TRBV7-2 and TRBJ1-5; D gene ambiguous. From germline, CDR1 is SGHTA and CDR2 FQGNSA. V shed 1 base and J shed 4 bases, with 5 bases lying between them. The CDR3 is 13 amino acids. The CDR3 spells CASSLDSNQPQHF. The CDR3 nucleotides read TGTGCCAGCAGCTTAGACAGTAATCAGCCCCAGCATTTT.

V is TRBV2 and J is TRBJ2-7; 7 bases map to TRBD2. Germline-derived CDR1 and CDR2 are SNHLY and FYNNEI. The CDR3 consists of 16 residues. J was trimmed by 3 bases and V by 1 base; bases with no gene match: 9. CDR3 bases: TGTGCCAGCAGTGAAGGCGTAGGGGAGGGGAGCTACGAGCAGTACTTC. This encodes CASSEGVGEGSYEQYF.

This chain uses TRBV5-1 with TRBJ2-7; 8 positions match TRBD2. Germline-derived CDR1 and CDR2 are SGHRS and YFSETQ. After removal of 4 bases from V and 3 bases from J, the junction contained 9 bases not matched to a gene. CDR3 length: 15 amino acids. The CDR3 coding sequence is TGCGCCAGCAGCGACCCGGGACTAGGACACTACGAGCAGTACTTC. Protein sequence: CASSDPGLGHYEQYF. The variable domain in full, with the rest retrieved from reference TRBV5-1 and TRBJ2-7, is KAGVTQTPRYLIKTRGQQVTLSCSPISGHRSVSWYQQTPGQGLQFLFEYFSETQRNKGNFPGRFSGRQFSNSRSEMNVSTLELGDSALYLCASSDPGLGHYEQYFGPGTRLTVT.